This T cell receptor (beta chain) comes out of a study of blood T cells in healthy people across ages. Peripheral blood, roughly 9.3 milliliters per donor, was collected. The CDR3 is 11 residues long. From germline, CDR1 is MDHEN and CDR2 SYDVKM. The V end lost 4 bases, the J end lost 12 bases, and 12 bases lay between the germline ends. The use of a sample-barcoded 5' primer and a J-beta primer mix characterized a second PCR of 7 to 11 cycles. Each CDR3 protein gets one entry after TCRdb re-called the 5' RACE reads with MiXCR. The data show about 1.8 million distinct CDR3 sequences, 49% seen once. J is TRBJ1-2 and V is TRBV28, with a possible D match to TRBD1 (6 bases). This clonotype was sampled from a woman in her forties in good health. Sequencing input: blood. CDR3 sequence reads: CASSSTRGNTF. CDR3 coding DNA: TGTGCCAGCAGTTCCACCAGGGGAAACACCTTC.